A selection of T cell receptor beta chains follows, all from one sample in a study of blood T cell repertoires in COVID-19. Here immunoSEQ multiplex PCR was the method, and the copy in TCRdb shows in-frame clones only, minus some. The sample contains fewer than 350,000 clones, approximately 90% of which appear only once. The specimen was PBMCs or T cells enriched from blood (not recorded which). These TCRs come from a woman in her sixties in a cohort exposed to, infected with or recovered from COVID-19 (not recorded which). Both conserved end residues are part of each CDR3. The D gene is left open where the match is weak. Clone size is given for some rows only: seen once, a few or many times, or a class if the clone is expanded.

>.|few|TRBJ2-7|TRBV7-2
CASSLAGLGSEQYF
TGTGCCAGCAGCTTAGCCGGGCTAGGGAGCGAGCAGTACTTC
>.|once|TRBJ2-7|TRBV21-1
CASNIRDRGPTYEQYF
TGTGCCAGCAACATCCGGGACAGGGGGCCCACCTACGAGCAGTACTTC
>.|.|TRBJ1-5|TRBV27
CASSGEGDQPQHF
TGTGCCAGCAGTGGGGAGGGAGATCAGCCCCAGCATTTT
>.|.|TRBJ2-1|TRBV3-1/TRBV3-2
CASSQKGTGRYNEQFF
TGTGCCAGCAGCCAAAAGGGCACAGGGCGATACAATGAGCAGTTCTTC
>TRBD1|.|TRBJ2-2|TRBV7-9
CASSETGEDTGELFF
TGTGCCAGCAGCGAGACAGGGGAGGACACCGGGGAGCTGTTTTTT
>.|.|TRBJ2-5|TRBV12-3/TRBV12-4
CASTRGIEETQYF
TGTGCCAGCACCCGGGGAATTGAGGAGACCCAGTACTTC
>.|.|TRBJ2-2|TRBV28
CASSSKYTGSTGELFF
TGTGCCAGCAGTTCAAAATACACAGGGAGCACCGGGGAGCTGTTTTTT
>.|.|TRBJ1-1|TRBV7-9
CASSFLTTRGNTEAFF
TGTGCCAGCAGCTTCCTTACGACAAGGGGGAACACTGAAGCTTTCTTT
>.|.|TRBJ2-1|TRBV7-3
CASRADSRGFYNEQFF
TGTGCCAGCAGAGCAGACTCCCGGGGGTTCTACAATGAGCAGTTCTTC
>.|.|TRBJ2-1|TRBV13
CASSSYNGGAINEQFF
TGTGCCAGCAGCAGTTATAACGGCGGGGCAATCAATGAGCAGTTCTTC
>.|.|TRBJ2-1|TRBV7-9
CASSSFLAVAYNEQFF
TGTGCCAGCAGCTCCTTCTTAGCGGTCGCCTACAATGAGCAGTTCTTC
>TRBD1|.|TRBJ2-2|TRBV27
CASIGTGKGWSITGELFF
TGTGCCAGCATTGGGACAGGGAAAGGTTGGAGTATCACCGGGGAGCTGTTTTTT
>TRBD2|.|TRBJ2-1|TRBV5-1
CASSLVAAGGPSAQFF
TGCGCCAGCAGCTTGGTTGCGGCGGGAGGGCCATCAGCGCAGTTCTTC
>TRBD1|.|TRBJ2-5|TRBV23-1
CASSQSPPDRDQETQYF
TGCGCCAGCAGTCAATCCCCTCCGGACAGGGACCAAGAGACCCAGTACTTC
>TRBD2|.|TRBJ2-1|TRBV19
CASSIEDGRYNEQFF
TGTGCCAGTAGTATAGAGGACGGGAGGTACAATGAGCAGTTCTTC
>.|few|TRBJ1-3|TRBV7-8
CASSLEGRNTIYF
TGTGCCAGCAGCTTGGAGGGGCGGAACACCATATATTTT
>TRBD2|.|TRBJ2-1|TRBV10-2
CASSEPDPISGSYNEQFF
TGCGCCAGCAGTGAGCCGGACCCTATAAGCGGGAGCTACAATGAGCAGTTCTTC
>.|.|TRBJ1-6|TRBV30
CAWSVNQGNSPLHF
TGTGCCTGGAGTGTAAATCAGGGAAATTCACCCCTCCACTTT
>TRBD1|.|TRBJ2-5|TRBV15
CATSRDRGQETQYF
TGTGCCACCAGCAGGGACAGGGGCCAAGAGACCCAGTACTTC
>TRBD2|.|TRBJ2-5|TRBV18
CASSRYGRETQYF
TGTGCCAGCTCACGTTACGGGAGGGAGACCCAGTACTTC
>TRBD2|.|TRBJ2-7|TRBV7-8
CASSSLLGWWLAGSNPSYEQYF
TGTGCCAGCAGCTCCCTATTAGGGTGGTGGCTAGCGGGTAGCAACCCCTCCTACGAGCAGTACTTC
>TRBD2|.|TRBJ2-2|TRBV7-2
CASSLGTSGGELFF
TGTGCCAGCAGCTTAGGGACTAGCGGGGGGGAGCTGTTTTTT
>.|once|TRBJ2-2|TRBV5-1
CASSLEQENTGELFF
TGCGCCAGCAGCTTGGAGCAGGAAAACACCGGGGAGCTGTTTTTT
>.|.|TRBJ1-5|TRBV28
CASSLTGEGNQPQHF
TGTGCCAGCAGTTTAACGGGTGAGGGCAATCAGCCCCAGCATTTT
>.|.|TRBJ2-7|TRBV9
CASSVGGVGYEQYF
TGTGCCAGCAGCGTAGGGGGAGTCGGGTACGAGCAGTACTTC
>.|once|TRBJ1-1|TRBV6-5
CASAAQGFMNTEAFF
TGTGCCAGCGCTGCCCAGGGATTTATGAACACTGAAGCTTTCTTT
>TRBD1|.|TRBJ1-2|TRBV30
CAWSEGWEDRERGFYGYTF
TGTGCCTGGAGTGAAGGTTGGGAGGACAGGGAGAGGGGATTCTATGGCTACACCTTC
>.|.|TRBJ2-7|TRBV2
CASSERGGRAEQYF
TGTGCCAGCAGTGAAAGAGGGGGTCGGGCCGAGCAGTACTTC
>.|.|TRBJ2-3|TRBV7-3
CASSSRLDADTQYF
TGTGCCAGCAGCTCTCGACTAGACGCAGATACGCAGTATTTT
>TRBD2|.|TRBJ2-3|TRBV2
CASSERGRWQYF
TGTGCCAGCAGTGAACGCGGGAGATGGCAGTATTTT
>.|once|TRBJ2-1|TRBV5-4
CASSMAGGLPNNEQFF
TGTGCCAGCAGCATGGCAGGAGGATTACCGAACAATGAGCAGTTCTTC
>.|.|TRBJ1-2|TRBV28
CASSLQGLSYGYTF
TGTGCCAGCAGTTTGCAGGGGTTAAGCTATGGCTACACCTTC
>.|.|TRBJ2-3|TRBV5-1
CASSSDGRRSTDTQYF
TGCGCCAGCAGCTCCGACGGTCGGAGGAGCACAGATACGCAGTATTTT
>.|.|TRBJ1-4|TRBV23-1
CASGRGRGVTEKLFF
TGCGCCAGCGGCCGGGGGCGGGGGGTCACTGAAAAACTGTTTTTT
>.|.|TRBJ2-7|TRBV5-1
CASSSQGSSSYEQYF
TGCGCCAGCAGTTCCCAGGGGTCCAGCTCCTACGAGCAGTACTTC
>TRBD1|.|TRBJ2-1|TRBV5-1
CASSFTPGQGNNEQFF
TGCGCCAGCAGCTTCACCCCGGGACAGGGTAACAATGAGCAGTTCTTC
>.|.|TRBJ2-5|TRBV19
CASSMGQRGQETQYF
TGTGCCAGTAGTATGGGCCAACGGGGGCAAGAGACCCAGTACTTC
>.|.|TRBJ2-7|TRBV27
CASSYRQDGNEQYF
TGTGCCAGCAGTTACCGACAGGACGGGAACGAGCAGTACTTC
>TRBD1|.|TRBJ1-1|TRBV7-2
CASSSLSGQGTEAFF
TGTGCCAGCAGCTCCCTGTCGGGACAGGGCACTGAAGCTTTCTTT
>.|.|TRBJ2-3|TRBV6-5
CASKNHLGDTQYF
TGTGCCAGCAAAAATCACCTAGGAGATACGCAGTATTTT
>.|.|TRBJ1-2|TRBV5-8
CASSFSWANNYGYTF
TGTGCCAGCAGCTTTTCCTGGGCGAATAACTATGGCTACACCTTC